The sequence of this T cell receptor (beta chain) was determined in a study of CD8 T cells in ankylosing spondylitis. General study findings and limits: Matched synovial fluid from ankylosing spondylitis patients was reported to be enriched for disease-linked clones. The disease-linked clones had a CD8+ phenotype and low blood frequencies. Ankylosing spondylitis blood appeared to carry a characteristic TCR beta motif of several highly homologous variants.

To note about this clonotype: The antigen remains undetermined.

5'-RACE, quantitative and with molecular barcodes, yielded the TCR beta libraries. TCRdb re-called the 5' RACE reads with MiXCR, one entry per CDR3 protein. The sample lists 350,000 to 450,000 distinct CDR3 sequences; roughly a quarter were seen once. Sequenced material: blood, either unsorted or a sorted T cell fraction (not recorded which). The sequence was collected from a male donor with ankylosing spondylitis.

This chain's CDR3 is CAWGDRQDSPLHF. The CDR3 DNA reads TGTGCCTGGGGGGACAGACAAGATTCACCCCTCCACTTT. V gene TRBV30 combines with J gene TRBJ1-6; TRBD1 agrees at 7 bases. The CDR3 runs to 13 residues. Germline values: CDR1 GTSNPN, CDR2 SVGIG (reference sequence). J lost 8 bases, V lost 5 bases, and 6 bases had no gene match.